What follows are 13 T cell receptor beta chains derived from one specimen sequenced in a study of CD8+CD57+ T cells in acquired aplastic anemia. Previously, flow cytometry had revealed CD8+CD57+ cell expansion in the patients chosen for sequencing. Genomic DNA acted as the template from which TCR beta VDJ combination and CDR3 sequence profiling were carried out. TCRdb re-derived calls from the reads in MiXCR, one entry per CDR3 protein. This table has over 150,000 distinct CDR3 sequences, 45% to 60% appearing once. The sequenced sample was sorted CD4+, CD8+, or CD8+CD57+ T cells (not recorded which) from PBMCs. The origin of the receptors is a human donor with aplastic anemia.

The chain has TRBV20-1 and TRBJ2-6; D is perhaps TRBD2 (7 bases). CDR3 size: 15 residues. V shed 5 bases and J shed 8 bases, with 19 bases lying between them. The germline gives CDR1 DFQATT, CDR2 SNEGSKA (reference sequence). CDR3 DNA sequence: TGCAGTGCTCCTTTGGGGGGGGGCTGGACCAACGTCCTGACTTTC. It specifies CSAPLGGGWTNVLTF.

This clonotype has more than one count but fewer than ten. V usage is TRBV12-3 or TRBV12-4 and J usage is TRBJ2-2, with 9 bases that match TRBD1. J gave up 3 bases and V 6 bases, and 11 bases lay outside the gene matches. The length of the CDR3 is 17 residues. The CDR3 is CASRRKQGAGDTGELFF. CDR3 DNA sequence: TGTGCCAGCAGACGCAAACAGGGGGCCGGCGACACCGGGGAGCTGTTTTTT.

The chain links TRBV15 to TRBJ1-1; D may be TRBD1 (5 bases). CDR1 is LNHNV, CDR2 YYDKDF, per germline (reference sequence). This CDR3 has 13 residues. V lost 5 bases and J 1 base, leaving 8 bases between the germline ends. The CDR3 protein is CATSGGTNTEAFF. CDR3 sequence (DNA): TGTGCCACCAGCGGAGGGACGAACACTGAAGCTTTCTTT.

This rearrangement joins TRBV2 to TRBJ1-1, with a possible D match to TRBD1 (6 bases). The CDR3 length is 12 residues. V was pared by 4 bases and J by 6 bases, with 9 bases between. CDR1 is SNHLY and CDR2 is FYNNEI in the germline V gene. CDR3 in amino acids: CASSGRTAEAFF. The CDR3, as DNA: TGTGCCAGCAGTGGAAGGACAGCTGAAGCTTTCTTT. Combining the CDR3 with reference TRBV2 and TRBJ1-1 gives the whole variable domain EPEVTQTPSHQVTQMGQEVILRCVPISNHLYFYWYRQILGQKVEFLVSFYNNEISEKSEIFDDQFSVERPDGSNFTLKIRSTKLEDSAMYFCASSGRTAEAFFGQGTRLTVV.

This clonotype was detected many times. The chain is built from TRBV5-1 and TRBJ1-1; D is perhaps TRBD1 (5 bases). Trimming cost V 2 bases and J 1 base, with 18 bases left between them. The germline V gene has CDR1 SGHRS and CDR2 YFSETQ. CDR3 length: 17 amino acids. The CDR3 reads CASSFLGRQGANTEAFF. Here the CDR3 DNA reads TGCGCCAGCAGCTTCCTAGGGCGCCAGGGAGCGAACACTGAAGCTTTCTTT.

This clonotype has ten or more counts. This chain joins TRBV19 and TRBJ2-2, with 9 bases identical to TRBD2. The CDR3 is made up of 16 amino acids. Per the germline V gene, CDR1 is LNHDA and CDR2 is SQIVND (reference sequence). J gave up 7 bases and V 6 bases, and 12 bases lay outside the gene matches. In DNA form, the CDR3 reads TGTGCCAGTAGCACGCGACGGAGCGGGGGGCACGGGGAGCTGTTTTTT. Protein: CASSTRRSGGHGELFF. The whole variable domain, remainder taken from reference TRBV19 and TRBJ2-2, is DGGITQSPKYLFRKEGQNVTLSCEQNLNHDAMYWYRQDPGQGLRLIYYSQIVNDFQKGDIAEGYSVSREKKESFPLTVTSAQKNPTAFYLCASSTRRSGGHGELFFGEGSRLTVL.

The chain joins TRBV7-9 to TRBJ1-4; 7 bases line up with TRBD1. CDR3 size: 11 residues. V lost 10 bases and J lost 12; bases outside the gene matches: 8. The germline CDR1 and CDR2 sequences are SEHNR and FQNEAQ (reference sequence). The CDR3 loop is CATRSTGELFF. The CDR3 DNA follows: TGTGCCACCCGGTCCACAGGGGAACTGTTTTTT.

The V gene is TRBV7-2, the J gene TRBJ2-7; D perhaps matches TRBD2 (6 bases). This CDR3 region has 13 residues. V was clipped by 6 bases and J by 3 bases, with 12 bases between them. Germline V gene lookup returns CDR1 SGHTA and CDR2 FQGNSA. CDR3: CASSSFSGYEQYF. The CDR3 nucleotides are TGTGCCAGCAGTTCGTTTAGCGGCTACGAGCAGTACTTC.

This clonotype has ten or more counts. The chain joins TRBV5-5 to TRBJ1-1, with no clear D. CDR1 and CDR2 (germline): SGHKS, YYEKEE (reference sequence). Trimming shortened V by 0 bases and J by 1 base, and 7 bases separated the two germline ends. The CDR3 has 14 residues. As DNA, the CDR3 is TGTGCCAGCAGCTTGGGACGGTCGAACACTGAAGCTTTCTTT. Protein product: CASSLGRSNTEAFF.

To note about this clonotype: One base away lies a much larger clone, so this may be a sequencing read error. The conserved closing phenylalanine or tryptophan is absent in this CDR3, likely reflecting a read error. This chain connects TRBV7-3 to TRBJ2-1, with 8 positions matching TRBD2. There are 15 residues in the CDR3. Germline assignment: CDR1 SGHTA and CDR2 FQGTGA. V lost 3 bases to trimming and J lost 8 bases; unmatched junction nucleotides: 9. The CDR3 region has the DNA TGTGCCAGCAGCTTGGACGGGGGGGCCGCCTATGAGCAGTTCCTC. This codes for CASSLDGGAAYEQFL.

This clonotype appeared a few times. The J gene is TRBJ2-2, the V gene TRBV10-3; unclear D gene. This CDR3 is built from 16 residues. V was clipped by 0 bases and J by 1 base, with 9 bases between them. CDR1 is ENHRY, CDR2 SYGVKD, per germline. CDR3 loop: CAISESGSLNTGELFF. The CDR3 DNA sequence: TGTGCCATCAGTGAGTCGGGTAGCTTGAACACCGGGGAGCTGTTTTTT.

CDR3 in DNA: TGTGCCAGCAGCGCCCCACAGGGACTTAATTCACCCCTCCACTTT. It codes for CASSAPQGLNSPLHF. The chain recombines TRBV9 with TRBJ1-6; D may be TRBD1 (6 bases). V lost 3 bases and J lost 6, with 13 bases in between. The CDR3 is 15 residues long. Germline values: CDR1 SGDLS, CDR2 YYNGEE. The full variable domain, rest sourced from reference TRBV9 and TRBJ1-6, is DSGVTQTPKHLITATGQRVTLRCSPRSGDLSVYWYQQSLDQGLQFLIQYYNGEERAKGNILERFSAQQFPDLHSELNLSSLELGDSALYFCASSAPQGLNSPLHFGNGTRLTVT.

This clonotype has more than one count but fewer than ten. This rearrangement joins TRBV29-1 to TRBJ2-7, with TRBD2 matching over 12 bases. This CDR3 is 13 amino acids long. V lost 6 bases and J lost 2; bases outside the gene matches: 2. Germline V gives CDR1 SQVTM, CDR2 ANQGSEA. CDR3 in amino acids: CSVLAGGTYEQYF. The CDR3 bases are TGCAGCGTGCTAGCGGGGGGGACCTACGAGCAGTACTTC.